This is a list of T cell receptor beta chains from one sample in a study of tumor and adjacent non-tumor tissue in lung cancer. TCRdb passed the multiplex PCR reads through MiXCR, listing each CDR3 protein once. Found here are around 80,000 distinct CDR3 sequences, 76% of them singletons; the top ten hold roughly 37%. Sample: distant non-tumor lung tissue. The origin of the receptors is a man between 65 and 85 years old with non-small cell lung cancer. The conserved cysteine and the conserved F or W are not part of the CDR3 here. Each record gives: J gene, V gene, CDR3 protein.

j_call: TRBJ2-7; v_call: TRBV4-1; cdr3_aa: ASSRTLAGEVYEQY
j_call: TRBJ2-2; v_call: TRBV6-6; cdr3_aa: ASSYGNFDWTGLTGELF
j_call: TRBJ2-7; v_call: TRBV11-2; cdr3_aa: ASSPGRTKQY
j_call: TRBJ2-7; v_call: TRBV11-3; cdr3_aa: DSSLAGTGGSLTYEQY
j_call: TRBJ2-7; v_call: TRBV5-4; cdr3_aa: ASSATSGGYEQY
j_call: TRBJ1-2; v_call: TRBV29-1; cdr3_aa: GVDTAYGYT
j_call: TRBJ1-2; v_call: TRBV20-1; cdr3_aa: SAKGGGYT
j_call: TRBJ1-2; v_call: TRBV20-1; cdr3_aa: NACRGPNYGYT
j_call: TRBJ1-2; v_call: TRBV6-2/TRBV6-3; cdr3_aa: ASTTEWGGYT
j_call: TRBJ2-6; v_call: TRBV6-2/TRBV6-3; cdr3_aa: ASRTGASVLT
j_call: TRBJ2-7; v_call: TRBV10-2; cdr3_aa: ASLSGIGYDKQY
j_call: TRBJ2-2; v_call: TRBV11-2; cdr3_aa: ASRIVDTGVAGELF
j_call: TRBJ2-2; v_call: TRBV11-2; cdr3_aa: DGSLVGTGVAGELF
j_call: TRBJ1-1; v_call: TRBV11-2; cdr3_aa: ASNPLNVGGTEAL
j_call: TRBJ1-1; v_call: TRBV11-2; cdr3_aa: TNSFANSRNTGAF
j_call: TRBJ1-1; v_call: TRBV10-3; cdr3_aa: TVSEPQGQVTEPF
j_call: TRBJ1-1; v_call: TRBV5-4; cdr3_aa: ASSSQGANNEAF
j_call: TRBJ1-1; v_call: TRBV6-2/TRBV6-3; cdr3_aa: ASSTRQGTNTGAI
j_call: TRBJ2-2; v_call: TRBV6-2/TRBV6-3; cdr3_aa: VSRRGQGAFGGELS
j_call: TRBJ1-2; v_call: TRBV4-1; cdr3_aa: ASSQVGSGGYT
j_call: TRBJ2-3; v_call: TRBV11-2; cdr3_aa: ANSSQGFSYTQY
j_call: TRBJ2-7; v_call: TRBV7-8; cdr3_aa: AIRLVGSWDEQY
j_call: TRBJ2-1; v_call: TRBV7-9; cdr3_aa: ASSHSGGGNNEHF
j_call: TRBJ2-5; v_call: TRBV5-5; cdr3_aa: TSSLVSPEAQY
j_call: TRBJ1-6; v_call: TRBV5-4; cdr3_aa: VSSRTGDHNSHLH